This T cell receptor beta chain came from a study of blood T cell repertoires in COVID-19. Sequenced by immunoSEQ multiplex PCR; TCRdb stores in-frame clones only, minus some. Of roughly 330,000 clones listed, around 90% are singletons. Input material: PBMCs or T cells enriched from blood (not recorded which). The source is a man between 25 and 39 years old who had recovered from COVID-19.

The CDR3 reads CASRQGNEQFF. The DNA of the CDR3 is TGTGCCAGCAGACAGGGGAATGAGCAGTTCTTC. The chain joins TRBV7-9 to TRBJ2-1; the match to TRBD1 covers 7 bases. Germline CDR1 SEHNR, CDR2 FQNEAQ (reference sequence). J lost 7 bases, V lost 6 bases, and 0 bases had no gene match. This CDR3 region has 11 residues.